A selection of T cell receptor beta chains follows, all from one sample in a study of blood T cells in healthy people across ages. Using its own MiXCR run on the 5' RACE reads, TCRdb lists one record per CDR3 protein. The table shows 850,000 to 1,100,000 distinct CDR3 sequences, with more than 30% occurring only once. The sample was blood. These receptors originate from a man younger than 30 in good health. Each CDR3 is given with its conserved first and last residue. Each record gives: D gene, J gene, V gene, clone size, CDR3 protein, CDR3 DNA. The D gene is left open where the match is weak. For some rows the clone size is stated as once, few or many, or as a class when expanded; others skip it.

D gene: NA
J gene: TRBJ2-1
V gene: TRBV15
clone size: few
CDR3 protein: CATSRAQGEQFF
CDR3 DNA: TGTGCCACCAGCAGAGCGCAGGGTGAGCAGTTCTTC

D gene: TRBD1
J gene: TRBJ1-1
V gene: TRBV12-3/TRBV12-4
clone size: few
CDR3 protein: CASSSQGDIVNTEAFF
CDR3 DNA: TGTGCCAGCAGTTCTCAGGGGGATATAGTAAACACTGAAGCTTTCTTT

D gene: TRBD1
J gene: TRBJ1-1
V gene: TRBV4-3
clone size: few
CDR3 protein: CASSQGTGKMNTEAFF
CDR3 DNA: TGCGCCAGCAGCCAAGGGACAGGAAAGATGAACACTGAAGCTTTCTTT

D gene: NA
J gene: TRBJ1-5
V gene: TRBV28
clone size: NA
CDR3 protein: CASAPGGVTKPQHF
CDR3 DNA: TGTGCCAGCGCCCCGGGAGGGGTTACAAAGCCCCAGCATTTT

D gene: NA
J gene: TRBJ2-7
V gene: TRBV7-9
clone size: NA
CDR3 protein: CASSFVGGEYEQYF
CDR3 DNA: TGTGCCAGCAGCTTCGTCGGGGGTGAGTACGAGCAGTACTTC

D gene: TRBD2
J gene: TRBJ2-3
V gene: TRBV6-2/TRBV6-3
clone size: NA
CDR3 protein: CASGTPSGGRPSDTQYF
CDR3 DNA: TGTGCCAGCGGTACGCCTAGCGGGGGGCGGCCTAGCGATACGCAGTATTTT

D gene: NA
J gene: TRBJ1-1
V gene: TRBV19
clone size: NA
CDR3 protein: CASSVGEGGTEAFF
CDR3 DNA: TGTGCCAGTAGTGTTGGTGAGGGAGGCACTGAAGCTTTCTTT

D gene: NA
J gene: TRBJ1-4
V gene: TRBV3-1
clone size: NA
CDR3 protein: CASSHGHLEEKLFF
CDR3 DNA: TGTGCCAGCAGCCACGGCCACCTAGAGGAAAAACTGTTTTTT

D gene: NA
J gene: TRBJ1-6
V gene: TRBV20-1
clone size: NA
CDR3 protein: CSASWDPSPLHF
CDR3 DNA: TGCAGTGCTAGTTGGGATCCTTCACCCCTCCACTTT

D gene: NA
J gene: TRBJ2-5
V gene: TRBV7-2
clone size: NA
CDR3 protein: CASSLSVQETQYF
CDR3 DNA: TGTGCCAGCAGCTTATCGGTCCAAGAGACCCAGTACTTC

D gene: NA
J gene: TRBJ2-7
V gene: TRBV20-1
clone size: NA
CDR3 protein: CSAQGPNRDSYNEQYF
CDR3 DNA: TGCAGTGCCCAGGGACCCAACAGGGATTCCTACAATGAGCAGTACTTC

D gene: TRBD1
J gene: TRBJ1-4
V gene: TRBV7-2
clone size: NA
CDR3 protein: CASSLDGQGARELFF
CDR3 DNA: TGTGCCAGCAGCTTAGACGGACAGGGGGCGAGGGAACTGTTTTTT

D gene: TRBD2
J gene: TRBJ2-3
V gene: TRBV4-3
clone size: NA
CDR3 protein: CATGGLAGSTDTQYF
CDR3 DNA: TGCGCCACGGGGGGACTAGCGGGGAGCACAGATACGCAGTATTTT

D gene: NA
J gene: TRBJ2-3
V gene: TRBV20-1
clone size: few
CDR3 protein: CSASRGVLSTDTQYF
CDR3 DNA: TGCAGTGCTAGCCGTGGGGTTCTTAGCACAGATACGCAGTATTTT

D gene: NA
J gene: TRBJ1-4
V gene: TRBV4-3
clone size: few
CDR3 protein: CASSQDWGAREKLFF
CDR3 DNA: TGCGCCAGCAGCCAAGATTGGGGGGCCCGGGAAAAACTGTTTTTT

D gene: NA
J gene: TRBJ1-2
V gene: TRBV6-6
clone size: NA
CDR3 protein: CATSVTYGYTF
CDR3 DNA: TGTGCCACCAGCGTGACGTATGGCTACACCTTC

D gene: TRBD2
J gene: TRBJ2-5
V gene: TRBV12-3/TRBV12-4
clone size: many
CDR3 protein: CASSLVRASGDQETQYF
CDR3 DNA: TGTGCCAGCAGTTTAGTAAGGGCTAGCGGGGACCAAGAGACCCAGTACTTC

D gene: TRBD1
J gene: TRBJ1-2
V gene: TRBV6-1
clone size: NA
CDR3 protein: CATAMKGQNYGYTF
CDR3 DNA: TGTGCCACAGCAATGAAGGGACAGAACTATGGCTACACCTTC

D gene: NA
J gene: TRBJ2-5
V gene: TRBV6-6
clone size: NA
CDR3 protein: CASSYGVSLSQETQYF
CDR3 DNA: TGTGCCAGCAGTTACGGGGTTAGCCTCAGCCAAGAGACCCAGTACTTC

D gene: NA
J gene: TRBJ2-2
V gene: TRBV6-2/TRBV6-3
clone size: NA
CDR3 protein: CASTLPKGELFF
CDR3 DNA: TGTGCCAGCACTCTCCCTAAGGGGGAGCTGTTTTTT

D gene: TRBD2
J gene: TRBJ2-3
V gene: TRBV2
clone size: NA
CDR3 protein: CASSTDSGGSTDTQYF
CDR3 DNA: TGTGCCAGCAGTACAGATAGCGGGGGAAGCACAGATACGCAGTATTTT

D gene: NA
J gene: TRBJ2-5
V gene: TRBV27
clone size: NA
CDR3 protein: CASSLSADGETQYF
CDR3 DNA: TGTGCCAGCAGTTTATCGGCGGATGGGGAGACCCAGTACTTC

D gene: NA
J gene: TRBJ1-2
V gene: TRBV7-2
clone size: NA
CDR3 protein: CASSLKLRPYGCTF
CDR3 DNA: TGTGCCAGCAGCTTGAAACTACGCCCCTATGGCTGCACCTTC

D gene: NA
J gene: TRBJ2-3
V gene: TRBV4-3
clone size: NA
CDR3 protein: CASSPQRIDTQYF
CDR3 DNA: TGCGCCAGCAGCCCCCAGAGGATAGATACGCAGTATTTT

D gene: TRBD1
J gene: TRBJ2-7
V gene: TRBV20-1
clone size: NA
CDR3 protein: CSAGTGVVYEQYF
CDR3 DNA: TGCAGTGCGGGGACAGGGGTAGTCTACGAGCAGTACTTC

D gene: NA
J gene: TRBJ1-1
V gene: TRBV7-9
clone size: NA
CDR3 protein: CASTSLVEGNTEAFF
CDR3 DNA: TGTGCCAGCACCTCTCTAGTGGAGGGTAACACTGAAGCTTTCTTT

D gene: NA
J gene: TRBJ2-3
V gene: TRBV5-1
clone size: many
CDR3 protein: CASSGYRVADTQYF
CDR3 DNA: TGCGCCAGCTCTGGATACAGGGTAGCAGATACGCAGTATTTT

D gene: TRBD2
J gene: TRBJ2-3
V gene: TRBV20-1
clone size: NA
CDR3 protein: CSAGSGGDNTDTQYF
CDR3 DNA: TGCAGTGCTGGAAGCGGGGGGGATAACACAGATACGCAGTATTTT

D gene: NA
J gene: TRBJ1-4
V gene: TRBV21-1
clone size: few
CDR3 protein: CASSHAGTGYDEKLFF
CDR3 DNA: TGTGCCAGCAGCCATGCGGGGACAGGTTATGATGAAAAACTGTTTTTT

D gene: TRBD1
J gene: TRBJ2-1
V gene: TRBV14
clone size: NA
CDR3 protein: CASSQEDRWGEQFF
CDR3 DNA: TGTGCCAGCAGCCAAGAGGACAGGTGGGGTGAGCAGTTCTTC

D gene: NA
J gene: TRBJ1-5
V gene: TRBV7-2
clone size: NA
CDR3 protein: CASSRERGNQPQHF
CDR3 DNA: TGTGCCAGCAGCAGAGAGCGGGGGAATCAGCCCCAGCATTTT

D gene: NA
J gene: TRBJ2-2
V gene: TRBV11-1
clone size: once
CDR3 protein: CASSLNGDHTGELFF
CDR3 DNA: TGTGCCAGCAGCTTAAACGGGGATCACACCGGGGAGTTGTTTTTT

D gene: TRBD1
J gene: TRBJ2-7
V gene: TRBV12-3/TRBV12-4
clone size: NA
CDR3 protein: CASSLAGQGGVDEQYF
CDR3 DNA: TGTGCCAGCAGTTTAGCCGGACAGGGGGGAGTCGACGAGCAGTACTTC

D gene: TRBD1
J gene: TRBJ2-5
V gene: TRBV7-9
clone size: few
CDR3 protein: CASSSWTGGETQYF
CDR3 DNA: TGTGCCAGCAGCTCATGGACAGGGGGAGAGACCCAGTACTTC

D gene: NA
J gene: TRBJ2-2
V gene: TRBV28
clone size: few
CDR3 protein: CASRPGGTGELFF
CDR3 DNA: TGTGCCAGCAGGCCCGGCGGGACCGGGGAGCTGTTTTTT

D gene: NA
J gene: TRBJ2-1
V gene: TRBV29-1
clone size: NA
CDR3 protein: CSHLGPWGAYNEQFF
CDR3 DNA: TGCAGTCATCTGGGACCCTGGGGGGCCTACAATGAGCAGTTCTTC

D gene: NA
J gene: TRBJ1-4
V gene: TRBV29-1
clone size: NA
CDR3 protein: CSVSQNPNEKLFF
CDR3 DNA: TGCAGCGTTTCACAGAACCCTAATGAAAAACTGTTTTTT

D gene: NA
J gene: TRBJ1-6
V gene: TRBV4-1
clone size: NA
CDR3 protein: CASSQDKSSPLHF
CDR3 DNA: TGCGCCAGCAGCCAAGATAAAAGCTCACCCCTCCACTTT

D gene: NA
J gene: TRBJ2-1
V gene: TRBV12-3/TRBV12-4
clone size: NA
CDR3 protein: CASSLTRDLEQFF
CDR3 DNA: TGTGCCAGCAGTTTGACCCGGGACCTAGAGCAGTTCTTC

D gene: NA
J gene: TRBJ1-2
V gene: TRBV24-1
clone size: NA
CDR3 protein: CATKVLPNYGYTF
CDR3 DNA: TGTGCCACCAAGGTCTTACCTAACTATGGCTACACCTTC

D gene: NA
J gene: TRBJ1-5
V gene: TRBV27
clone size: few
CDR3 protein: CASSVRVKQPQHF
CDR3 DNA: TGTGCCAGCAGTGTTAGAGTCAAGCAGCCCCAGCATTTT

D gene: NA
J gene: TRBJ2-1
V gene: TRBV7-2
clone size: many
CDR3 protein: CASSLAYEQFF
CDR3 DNA: TGTGCCAGCTCTTTAGCTTACGAGCAGTTCTTC

D gene: NA
J gene: TRBJ1-2
V gene: TRBV3-1
clone size: NA
CDR3 protein: CASSQDTGAYGYTF
CDR3 DNA: TGTGCCAGCAGCCAAGACACAGGAGCCTATGGCTACACCTTC